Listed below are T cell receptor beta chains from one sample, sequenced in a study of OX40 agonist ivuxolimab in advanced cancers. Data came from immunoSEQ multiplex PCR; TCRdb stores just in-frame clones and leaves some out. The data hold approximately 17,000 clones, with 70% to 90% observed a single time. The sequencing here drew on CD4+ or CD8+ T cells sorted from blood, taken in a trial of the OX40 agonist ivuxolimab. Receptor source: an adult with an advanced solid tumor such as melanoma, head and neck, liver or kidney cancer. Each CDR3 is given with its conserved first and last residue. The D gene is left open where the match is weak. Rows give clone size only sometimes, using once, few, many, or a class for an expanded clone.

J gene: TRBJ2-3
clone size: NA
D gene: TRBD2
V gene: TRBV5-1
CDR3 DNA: TGCGCCAGCAAGACTAGCGGGGGGGCTTTGGATACGCAGTATTTT
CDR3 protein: CASKTSGGALDTQYF

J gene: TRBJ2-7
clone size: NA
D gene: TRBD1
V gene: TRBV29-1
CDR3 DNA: TGCAGCGTTGAAGGGGGACAGGGGGCAAACGAGCAGTACTTC
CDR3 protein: CSVEGGQGANEQYF

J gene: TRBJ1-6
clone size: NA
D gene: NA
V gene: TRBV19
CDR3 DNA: TGTGCCAGTAGTCCGACGGGGCGTGATAATTCACCCCTCCACTTT
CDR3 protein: CASSPTGRDNSPLHF

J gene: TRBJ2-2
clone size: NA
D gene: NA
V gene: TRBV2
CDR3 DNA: TGTGCCAGCAGTTGGGACACCAACACCGGGGAGCTGTTTTTT
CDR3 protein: CASSWDTNTGELFF

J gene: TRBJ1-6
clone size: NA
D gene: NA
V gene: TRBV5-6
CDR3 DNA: TGTGCCAGCAGCTTGGCGACAGGAACCCTCCTAGGATCACCCCTCCACTTT
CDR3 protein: CASSLATGTLLGSPLHF

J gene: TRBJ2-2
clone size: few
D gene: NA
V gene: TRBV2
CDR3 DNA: TGTGCCAGCAGTGAAGTTCGCGCCACCGGGGAGCTGTTTTTT
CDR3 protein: CASSEVRATGELFF

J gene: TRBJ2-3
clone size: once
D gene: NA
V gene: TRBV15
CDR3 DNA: TGTGCCACCAGCAGAGATCTGGCGCGAAATACGCAGTATTTT
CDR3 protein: CATSRDLARNTQYF

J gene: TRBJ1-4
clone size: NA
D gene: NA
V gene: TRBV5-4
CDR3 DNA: TGTGCCAGCAGCTTGTGGGGAGGTCGGGGGGAAAAACTGTTTTTT
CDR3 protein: CASSLWGGRGEKLFF

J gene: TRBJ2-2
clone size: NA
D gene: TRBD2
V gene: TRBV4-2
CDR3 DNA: TGTGCCAGCAGCCTAGAGACTAGCGGAGTGAACACCGGGGAGCTGTTTTTT
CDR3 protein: CASSLETSGVNTGELFF

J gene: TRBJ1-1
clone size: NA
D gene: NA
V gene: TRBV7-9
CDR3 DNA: TGTGCCACGGAAGCTATGCGGACTGAAGCTTTCTTT
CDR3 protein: CATEAMRTEAFF

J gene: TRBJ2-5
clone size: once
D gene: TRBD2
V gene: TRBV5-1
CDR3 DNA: TGCGCCAGCAGCTTGCGGGGGGGGCCCCAGGAGACCCAGTACTTC
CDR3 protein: CASSLRGGPQETQYF

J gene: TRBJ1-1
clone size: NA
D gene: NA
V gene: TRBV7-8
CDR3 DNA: TGTGCCAGCAGCCCCACCAGGGGTACTGAAGCTTTCTTT
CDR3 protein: CASSPTRGTEAFF

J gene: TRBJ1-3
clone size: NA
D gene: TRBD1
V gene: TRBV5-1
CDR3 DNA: TGCGCCAGCAGGACAGGGGGCTCTGGAAACACCATATATTTT
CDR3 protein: CASRTGGSGNTIYF

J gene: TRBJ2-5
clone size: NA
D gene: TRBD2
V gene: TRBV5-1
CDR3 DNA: TGCGCCAGCAGCTCGACTAGCGGGAGGGCCTTGATCGTCCAAGAGACCCAGTACTTC
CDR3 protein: CASSSTSGRALIVQETQYF

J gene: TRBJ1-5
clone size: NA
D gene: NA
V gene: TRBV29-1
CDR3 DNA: TGCAGCGTTGAACCAGAAGCAAATCAGCCCCAGCATTTT
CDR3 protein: CSVEPEANQPQHF

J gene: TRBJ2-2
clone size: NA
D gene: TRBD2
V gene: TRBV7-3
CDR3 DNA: TGTGCCAGCAGCCTACTCCCAGCGGGGGACACCGGGGAGCTGTTTTTT
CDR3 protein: CASSLLPAGDTGELFF

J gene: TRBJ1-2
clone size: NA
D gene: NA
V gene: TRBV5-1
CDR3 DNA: TGCGCCAGCAGCTTGGGGGTAGACCACAACTATGGCTACACCTTC
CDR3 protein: CASSLGVDHNYGYTF

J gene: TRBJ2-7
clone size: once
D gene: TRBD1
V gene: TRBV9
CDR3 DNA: TGTGCCAGCAGCCCCCGGGACAGACTAATCCCCTCGTCTGAGCAGTACTTC
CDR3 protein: CASSPRDRLIPSSEQYF

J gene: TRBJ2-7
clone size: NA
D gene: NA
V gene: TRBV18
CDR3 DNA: TGTGCCAGCTCCCCAGACCCAGGCCGCGGGCAGTACTTC
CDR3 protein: CASSPDPGRGQYF

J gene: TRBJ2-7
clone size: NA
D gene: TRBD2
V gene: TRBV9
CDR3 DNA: TGTGCCAGCAGCTTGGGACTATACTACGAGCAGTACTTC
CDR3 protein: CASSLGLYYEQYF

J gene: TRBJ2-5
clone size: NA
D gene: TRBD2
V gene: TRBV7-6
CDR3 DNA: TGTGCCAGCAGCTTAGTGGCGGGGGGCCACTTAGGGGAGACCCAGTACTTC
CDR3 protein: CASSLVAGGHLGETQYF

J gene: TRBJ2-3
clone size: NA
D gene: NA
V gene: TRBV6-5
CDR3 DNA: TGTGCCAGCAGACCTCTTCGGGCCGAAGGAGATACGCAGTATTTT
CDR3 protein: CASRPLRAEGDTQYF